The rows below give T cell receptor beta chains drawn from one sample of a study of Graves' ophthalmopathy and Graves' hyperthyroidism. TCRdb re-derived calls from the multiplex PCR reads in MiXCR, one entry per CDR3 protein. The table includes nearly 400,000 distinct CDR3 sequences, around 20% detected once. The sample consisted of peripheral blood. These receptors were obtained from a woman younger than 30 with Graves' ophthalmopathy. The CDR3 runs from the conserved cysteine through the conserved F or W.

J gene,V gene,CDR3 protein
TRBJ2-5,TRBV6-1,CASSATGLVETQYF
TRBJ2-5,TRBV29-1,CSVETTNKETQHF
TRBJ2-5,TRBV6-5,CASSYREGETQYF
TRBJ2-7,TRBV29-1,CSVLIGQHYEQYF
TRBJ1-2,TRBV5-6,CASSLYNGYTF
TRBJ1-6,TRBV20-1,CSALFVGTLHF
TRBJ2-7,TRBV20-1,CSALPRVHEQYF
TRBJ2-2,TRBV19,CASSPLRGPSRNTGELFF
TRBJ1-2,TRBV11-3,CASSLDRSMLDGYTF
TRBJ1-2,TRBV7-2,CASSVYSGYTF
TRBJ2-2,TRBV25-1,CASSGGGRPLLNGELFF
TRBJ2-7,TRBV11-2,CASSSLQGGPYEQYF
TRBJ2-6,TRBV28,CASSAGANVLTF
TRBJ2-7,TRBV28,CASTLAGGPVYEQYF
TRBJ2-7,TRBV6-2/TRBV6-3,CASRVGSSYEQYF
TRBJ1-2,TRBV28,CASSLYRSLGYTF
TRBJ1-1,TRBV6-2/TRBV6-3,CASSLTGVGAEAFF
TRBJ2-7,TRBV6-4,CASTLEVGGTSGSSYEQYF
TRBJ1-3,TRBV7-2,CASSLLGGQEDTIYF
TRBJ2-2,TRBV11-2,CASSLGLAGGRTGELFF
TRBJ1-5,TRBV6-1,CASSERGARQPQHF
TRBJ1-1,TRBV6-2/TRBV6-3,CASTGQGWTEAFF
TRBJ1-1,TRBV7-3,CASSLGPKNTEAFF
TRBJ1-1,TRBV28,CASRLLKTEAFF
TRBJ1-2,TRBV12-3/TRBV12-4,CASSPSENYGYTF
TRBJ2-7,TRBV6-5,CGSSYGGRSYEQYF
TRBJ1-5,TRBV28,CASSPLRPTGQVSNQPQHF